Included here is one TCR beta chain sequence, with context. This record comes from a study of T cell repertoires in cytomegalovirus infection. Study-level information: Both a matching HLA type and CMV infection were indicated by public TCR beta signatures.

Germline CDR1 and CDR2: MDHEN and SYDVKM. V lost 7 bases and J lost 2, with 15 bases in between. The CDR3 contains 14 residues. TCRdb ran MiXCR on the reads and lists one entry per CDR3 protein. Of under 850,000 distinct CDR3 sequences detected, roughly 36% appear once; the ten largest clones hold 2.8%. The TCR sequence derives from a human donor in good health (CMV status not recorded). Some clones in this sample may be carry-over from other donors' samples. The chain recombines TRBV28 with TRBJ2-7, with D perhaps TRBD2 (5 bases). Sequencing used PBMCs. CDR3 residues: CASKWTRATYEQYF. DNA for the CDR3: TGTGCCAGCAAATGGACTCGGGCAACCTACGAGCAGTACTTC.